These 11 T cell receptor beta chains originate from one sample sequenced in a study of shared clonotypes between healthy human individuals. The assay was immunoSEQ multiplex PCR, and TCRdb's table has in-frame clones only and misses some. The table records about 510,000 clones, 75% to 85% of them present only once. Specimen: PBMCs. These receptors were collected from a woman in her thirties or forties in good health. Some clones in this sample may be carry-over from other donors' samples.

The chain carries TRBV4-1 and TRBJ2-7, with 9 bases fitting TRBD2. The CDR3 has 19 residues. Germline CDR1 reads MGHRA; CDR2 reads YSYEKL. V lost 1 base, J lost 2 bases, and 15 bases stayed unmatched. CDR3 loop: CASSQAGGRGRGPPYEQYF. As DNA, the CDR3 is TGCGCCAGCAGCCAAGCGGGAGGCCGCGGGAGGGGCCCCCCCTACGAGCAGTACTTC.

The chain has TRBV6-5 and TRBJ2-3, with 7 nucleotides matching TRBD2. CDR1 and CDR2 from the germline V gene are MNHEY and SVGAGI. The ends lost 4 bases at V and 8 bases at J; junction bases unmatched: 15. The CDR3 has 16 residues. This chain's CDR3 is CASSLNGRMAGSTQYF. The CDR3 nucleotides are TGTGCCAGCAGTTTAAACGGGAGGATGGCTGGGAGTACGCAGTATTTT.

The J gene is TRBJ1-2, the V gene TRBV7-9; tentative D call: TRBD1 (5 bases). The germline V gene has CDR1 SEHNR and CDR2 FQNEAQ (reference sequence). V dropped 5 bases and J dropped 6 bases, with 13 bases sitting between them. The CDR3 is 13 residues long. The CDR3 region has the DNA TGTGCCAGCAGCCCATACGGGGGGGATGGCTACACCTTC. Protein: CASSPYGGDGYTF.

The V gene is TRBV27, the J gene TRBJ2-1; unclear D gene. V was shortened by 0 bases and J by 5 bases, with 11 bases between the two germline ends. There are 15 residues in the CDR3. Per the germline V gene, CDR1 is MNHEY and CDR2 is SMNVEV (reference sequence). The CDR3 sequence is CASSLSGSFHNEQFF. Here the CDR3 DNA reads TGTGCCAGCAGTTTATCGGGTAGCTTCCACAATGAGCAGTTCTTC.

On this clone: The sample carries other DNA sequences with the same CDR3. The chain links TRBV5-4 to TRBJ1-2; 8 nucleotides match TRBD1. The CDR3 loop spans 14 amino acids. J gave up 8 bases and V 0 bases, and 6 bases lay outside the gene matches. Germline V lookup: CDR1 SGHNT, CDR2 YYREEE (reference sequence). CDR3 amino acids: CASSLGTGIYGYTF. In nucleotides, the CDR3 is TGTGCCAGCAGCTTGGGGACAGGGATCTACGGCTACACCTTC.

J is TRBJ1-5 and V is TRBV28; D possibly corresponds to TRBD1 (5 bases). V dropped 6 bases and J dropped 1 base, with 13 bases sitting between them. The CDR3 is 15 residues long. The germline V gene encodes CDR1 MDHEN and CDR2 SYDVKM. CDR3 sequence reads: CASRTGTPSNQPQHF. CDR3 DNA: TGTGCCAGCAGGACCGGGACGCCCAGCAATCAGCCCCAGCATTTT. The full variable domain, its missing parts supplied by reference TRBV28 and TRBJ1-5, is DVKVTQSSRYLVKRTGEKVFLECVQDMDHENMFWYRQDPGLGLRLIYFSYDVKMKEKGDIPEGYSVSREKKERFSLILESASTNQTSMYLCASRTGTPSNQPQHFGDGTRLSIL.

V usage is TRBV21-1 and J usage is TRBJ1-4; the DNA was not compared with TRBD1, the D call given in the table. TRBV21-1 corresponds to a pseudogene. The CDR3 runs 15 residues. The CDR3 DNA is TGTGCCAGCTGGGGACAGGGGCCCCCTAGGGAAAAACTGTTTTTT. This translates into CASWGQGPPREKLFF.

This rearrangement joins TRBV19 to TRBJ1-2; 11 bases match TRBD1. Unmatched junction bases numbered 11, after V lost 6 bases and J lost 8 bases. The CDR3 is 15 residues long. Germline V gene data show CDR1 as LNHDA and CDR2 as SQIVND (reference sequence). The CDR3 sequence: CASSFLGQGAKGYTF. CDR3 in DNA: TGTGCCAGTAGCTTTCTCGGACAGGGGGCGAAGGGCTACACCTTC.

This clone occurred once. V gene TRBV7-3 combines with J gene TRBJ2-2; tentative D call: TRBD1 (6 bases). V was shortened by 4 bases and J by 1 base, with 7 bases between the two germline ends. The CDR3 spans 14 residues. CDR1 SGHTA and CDR2 FQGTGA come from the germline V gene. DNA of the CDR3: TGTGCCAGCAGCTCACAGGGGAACACCGGGGAGCTGTTTTTT. Residues: CASSSQGNTGELFF. Based on the CDR3 plus reference TRBV7-3 and TRBJ2-2, the full variable domain is GAGVSQTPSNKVTEKGKYVELRCDPISGHTALYWYRQSLGQGPEFLIYFQGTGAADDSGLPNDRFFAVRPEGSVSTLKIQRTERGDSAVYLCASSSQGNTGELFFGEGSRLTVL.

The chain uses TRBV29-1 and TRBJ2-7, with TRBD1 matching 8 bases. V lost 4 bases, J lost 5 bases, and 10 bases stayed unmatched. CDR1 is SQVTM, CDR2 ANQGSEA, per germline. The CDR3 spans 14 residues. The CDR3 coding sequence is TGCAGCGTTGGAGGGAAGACAGGGGCGGACGAGCAGTACTTC. This codes for CSVGGKTGADEQYF.

The chain employs TRBV28 and TRBJ2-7; D gene uncertain. CDR3 size: 13 residues. V shed 6 bases and J shed 0 bases, with 9 bases lying between them. Germline CDR1 is MDHEN and CDR2 is SYDVKM. The CDR3 region has the DNA TGTGCCAGCAGAGGGTCCAACTCCTACGAGCAGTACTTC. Protein sequence: CASRGSNSYEQYF.